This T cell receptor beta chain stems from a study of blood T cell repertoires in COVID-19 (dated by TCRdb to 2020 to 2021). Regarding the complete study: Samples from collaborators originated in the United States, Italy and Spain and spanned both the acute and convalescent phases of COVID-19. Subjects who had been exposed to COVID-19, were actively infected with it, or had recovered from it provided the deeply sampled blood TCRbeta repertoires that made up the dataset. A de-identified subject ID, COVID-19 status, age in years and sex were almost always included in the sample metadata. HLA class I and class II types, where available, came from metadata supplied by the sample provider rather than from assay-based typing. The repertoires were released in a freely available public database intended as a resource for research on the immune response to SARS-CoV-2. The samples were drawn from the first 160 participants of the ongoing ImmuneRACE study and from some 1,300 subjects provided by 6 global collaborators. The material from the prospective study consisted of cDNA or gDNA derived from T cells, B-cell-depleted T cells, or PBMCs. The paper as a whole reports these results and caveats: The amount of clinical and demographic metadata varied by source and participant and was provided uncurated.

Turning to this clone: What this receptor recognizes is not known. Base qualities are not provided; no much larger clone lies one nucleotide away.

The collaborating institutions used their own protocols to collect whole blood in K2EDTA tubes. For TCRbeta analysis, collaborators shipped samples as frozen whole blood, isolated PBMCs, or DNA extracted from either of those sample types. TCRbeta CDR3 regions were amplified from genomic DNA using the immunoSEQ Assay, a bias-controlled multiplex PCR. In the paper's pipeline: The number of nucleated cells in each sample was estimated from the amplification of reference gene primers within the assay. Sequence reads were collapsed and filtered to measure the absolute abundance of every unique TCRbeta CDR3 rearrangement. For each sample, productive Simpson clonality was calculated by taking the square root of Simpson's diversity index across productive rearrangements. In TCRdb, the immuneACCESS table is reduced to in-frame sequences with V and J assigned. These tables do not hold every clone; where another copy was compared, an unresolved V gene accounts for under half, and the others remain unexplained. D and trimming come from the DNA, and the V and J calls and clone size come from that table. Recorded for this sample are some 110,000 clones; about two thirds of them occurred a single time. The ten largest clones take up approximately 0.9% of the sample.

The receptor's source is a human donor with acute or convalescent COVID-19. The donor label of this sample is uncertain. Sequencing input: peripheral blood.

This receptor carries the CDR3 CATSDSRTSYEQYV. The sequenced DNA is TGTGCCACCTCGGACAGCCGGACTAGTTACGAGCAGTACGTC. The chain is made from TRBV10-3 and TRBJ2-7, with TRBD2 perhaps the D gene, on 7 matching bases. The germline V gene encodes CDR1 ENHRY and CDR2 SYGVKD. Trimming removed 10 bases from V and 4 bases from J, leaving 20 bases between the germline ends. Spanning cysteine to valine, the CDR3 consists of 14 amino acids. Just the 42-base CDR3 DNA is kept, in frame starting at base 1.